Detailed here is one T cell receptor (beta chain). This sample was taken from a study of T cell changes during pregnancy in multiple sclerosis. Libraries were prepared by immunoSEQ multiplex PCR; TCRdb keeps only in-frame clonotypes and omits some of them. The sample lists 40,000 to 45,000 clones; under 95% were seen once. Germline V gene sequence: CDR1 SGHRS, CDR2 YFSETQ. This CDR3 has 16 amino acids. V gave up 4 bases and J gave up 0 bases, with 11 bases separating them. This chain links TRBV5-1 with TRBJ2-6; D is perhaps TRBD1 (5 bases). The sample in question was CD4+ T cells from peripheral blood mononuclear cells, obtained in the third trimester of pregnancy. The receptor comes from a female donor with multiple sclerosis, enrolled in a pregnancy study. The CDR3 loop reads CASSLQGASGANVLTF. CDR3 DNA: TGCGCCAGCAGCCTGCAAGGGGCCTCTGGGGCCAACGTCCTGACTTTC.